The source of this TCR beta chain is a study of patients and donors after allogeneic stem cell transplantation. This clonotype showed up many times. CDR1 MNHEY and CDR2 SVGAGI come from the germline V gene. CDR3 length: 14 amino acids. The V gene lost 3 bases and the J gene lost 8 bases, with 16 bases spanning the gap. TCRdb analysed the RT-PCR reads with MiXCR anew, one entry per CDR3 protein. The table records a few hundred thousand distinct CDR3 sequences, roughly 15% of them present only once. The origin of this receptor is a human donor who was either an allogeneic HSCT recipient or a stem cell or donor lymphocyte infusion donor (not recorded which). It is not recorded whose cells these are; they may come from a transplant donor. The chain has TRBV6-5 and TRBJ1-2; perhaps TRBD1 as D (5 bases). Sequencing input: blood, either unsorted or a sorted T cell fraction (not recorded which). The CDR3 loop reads CASSYGRGWEGYTF. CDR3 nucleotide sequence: TGTGCCAGCAGTTATGGTCGGGGCTGGGAGGGCTACACCTTC.